These 28 T cell receptor beta chains were all obtained from the same sample, sequenced in a study of technical replicates of blood from a few donors. TCRdb's copy holds only in-frame clones and misses some; the assay was immunoSEQ multiplex PCR. The sample lists around 100,000 clones; 85% to 95% were seen once. The sample taken for sequencing was T cells isolated from PBMCs. These receptors came from a human donor in good health.

CDR3: CAWNSGSGTEAFF. The CDR3 nucleotides read TGTGCCTGGAACTCAGGGTCAGGTACTGAAGCTTTCTTT. J is TRBJ1-1 and V is TRBV30; D possibly corresponds to TRBD1 (5 bases). Per germline, CDR1 GTSNPN and CDR2 SVGIG (reference sequence). The CDR3 extends over 13 amino acids. V was cut by 4 bases and J by 5 bases, with 14 bases left in between.

A few counts support this clone. The chain recombines TRBV20-1 with TRBJ1-1; TRBD1 aligns across 8 bases. Germline CDR1 and CDR2: DFQATT and SNEGSKA (reference sequence). The CDR3 length is 10 residues. With 4 bases clipped from V and 11 bases from J, the junction kept 3 bases outside the gene matches. CDR3 nucleotides: TGCAGTGCTAAGGACAGGGTTGCTTTCTTT. It yields the protein CSAKDRVAFF.

This chain links TRBV28 with TRBJ2-3; D ambiguous. The CDR3 sequence is 14 residues long. CDR1 is MDHEN and CDR2 is SYDVKM in the germline V gene. V shed 9 bases and J shed 6 bases, with 19 bases lying between them. Here the CDR3 DNA reads TGTGCCAGTCACCCCGGGTATTTGTCGGATACGCAGTATTTT. Translation gives CASHPGYLSDTQYF. Variable domain in full (rest from reference TRBV28 and TRBJ2-3): DVKVTQSSRYLVKRTGEKVFLECVQDMDHENMFWYRQDPGLGLRLIYFSYDVKMKEKGDIPEGYSVSREKKERFSLILESASTNQTSMYLCASHPGYLSDTQYFGPGTRLTVL.

V usage is TRBV9 and J usage is TRBJ2-3; maybe TRBD1 (6 bases). The germline V gene has CDR1 SGDLS and CDR2 YYNGEE. CDR3 size: 16 residues. The ends were cut back, 3 bases at V and 4 bases at J, with 18 bases in the middle. CDR3 in amino acids: CASSAPRTATSDTQYF. For the CDR3, the DNA is TGTGCCAGCAGCGCCCCCCGGACAGCGACCTCAGATACGCAGTATTTT. The entire variable domain, with the rest obtained from reference TRBV9 and TRBJ2-3, is as follows: DSGVTQTPKHLITATGQRVTLRCSPRSGDLSVYWYQQSLDQGLQFLIQYYNGEERAKGNILERFSAQQFPDLHSELNLSSLELGDSALYFCASSAPRTATSDTQYFGPGTRLTVL.

Concerning this clone itself: Distinct nucleotide sequences in the sample also encode this CDR3. The chain links TRBV15 to TRBJ1-1; 9 bases are shared with TRBD1. The V and J ends lost 0 bases and 8 bases, in that order; junction bases with no gene match: 7. The CDR3 is 15 amino acids. Looked up from germline, CDR1 is LNHNV and CDR2 is YYDKDF (reference sequence). CDR3 amino acids: CATSRDLRQGEEAFF. In nucleotides, the CDR3 is TGTGCCACCAGCAGAGATCTGAGACAGGGGGAGGAAGCTTTCTTT.

The genes are TRBV9 and TRBJ2-1, with 8 bases fitting TRBD2. Germline V gene data show CDR1 as SGDLS and CDR2 as YYNGEE. V lost 2 bases and J lost 4; bases outside the gene matches: 5. The CDR3 length is 15 residues. CDR3 sequence (DNA): TGTGCCAGCAGCGTTAGCGGGACCAAGTACAATGAGCAGTTCTTC. Residues: CASSVSGTKYNEQFF. Complete variable domain (other parts from reference TRBV9 and TRBJ2-1): DSGVTQTPKHLITATGQRVTLRCSPRSGDLSVYWYQQSLDQGLQFLIQYYNGEERAKGNILERFSAQQFPDLHSELNLSSLELGDSALYFCASSVSGTKYNEQFFGPGTRLTVL.

The chain employs TRBV6-5 and TRBJ1-4; 7 bases map to TRBD1. The CDR3 contains 15 residues. V was clipped by 4 bases and J by 7 bases; unmatched bases: 9. The germline CDR1 and CDR2 sequences are MNHEY and SVGAGI. CDR3 DNA sequence: TGTGCCAGCAGTTCCTCGGAGACAGGGTTTGAAAAACTGTTTTTT. Residues: CASSSSETGFEKLFF.

The sample holds a few counts of this clone. V gene TRBV2 combines with J gene TRBJ1-1, with TRBD1 identical over 7 bases. V gave up 3 bases and J gave up 4 bases; unmatched junction bases: 5. This CDR3 is 14 amino acids long. The V gene's germline CDR1 is SNHLY and CDR2 FYNNEI. The CDR3 nucleotides read TGTGCCAGCAGTGAGTCAGGGGGTAGCACTGAAGCTTTCTTT. This codes for CASSESGGSTEAFF.

The chain joins TRBV9 to TRBJ2-2; weak D call: TRBD2 (6 bases). Germline V gene sequence: CDR1 SGDLS, CDR2 YYNGEE. V was pared by 6 bases and J by 3 bases, with 15 bases between. The CDR3 sequence is 15 residues long. CDR3 bases: TGTGCCAGCAATCCTACCGGGACTTACACCGGGGAGCTGTTTTTT. Translated: CASNPTGTYTGELFF.

V gene TRBV9 combines with J gene TRBJ2-1, with TRBD2 as a possible D gene (6 bases). V lost 4 bases and J 8 bases, leaving 22 bases between the germline ends. Germline values: CDR1 SGDLS, CDR2 YYNGEE. The CDR3 covers 16 residues. Here the CDR3 reads CASSPGRLVSVDEQFF. As DNA, the CDR3 is TGTGCCAGCAGCCCCGGGCGACTAGTATCCGTCGATGAGCAGTTCTTC.

V gene TRBV11-2 combines with J gene TRBJ2-7; 9 bases match TRBD2. The germline V gene encodes CDR1 SGHAT and CDR2 FQNNGV. V shed 0 bases and J 4 bases; nucleotides not matched to a gene: 4. The CDR3 is 15 residues long. DNA of the CDR3: TGTGCCAGCAGCTTAGATAGCGGGAGCTTGTACGAGCAGTACTTC. Its translation is CASSLDSGSLYEQYF.

This chain joins TRBV10-3 and TRBJ1-5; 7 bases are a match to TRBD1. CDR1 and CDR2 (germline): ENHRY, SYGVKD. V lost 3 bases to trimming and J lost 0 bases; unmatched junction nucleotides: 5. The CDR3 extends over 16 amino acids. CDR3 protein: CAISESGGYSNQPQHF. CDR3 sequence (DNA): TGTGCCATCAGTGAATCAGGGGGTTATAGCAATCAGCCCCAGCATTTT.

The chain uses TRBV2 and TRBJ1-4; no clear D. CDR1 SNHLY and CDR2 FYNNEI come from the germline V gene. This CDR3 spans 15 amino acids. Trimming cost V 7 bases and J 0 bases, with 12 bases left between them. The CDR3 sequence is CASIQRSATNEKLFF. DNA of the CDR3: TGTGCCAGCATTCAGCGATCGGCAACTAATGAAAAACTGTTTTTT. Full variable domain (outside the CDR3, taken from reference TRBV2 and TRBJ1-4): EPEVTQTPSHQVTQMGQEVILRCVPISNHLYFYWYRQILGQKVEFLVSFYNNEISEKSEIFDDQFSVERPDGSNFTLKIRSTKLEDSAMYFCASIQRSATNEKLFFGSGTQLSVL.

The chain combines TRBV2 with TRBJ2-7; a possible D gene is TRBD1 (5 bases). V was cut by 3 bases and J by 5 bases, with 23 bases left in between. CDR1 is SNHLY, CDR2 FYNNEI, per germline. The length of the CDR3 is 17 residues. This chain's CDR3 is CASSDLDQGVLRDEQYF. The CDR3 bases are TGTGCCAGCAGTGACTTAGACCAGGGCGTTTTAAGGGACGAGCAGTACTTC.

The CDR3 region is CASSDSGGLANYGYTF. As DNA, the CDR3 is TGCGCCAGCAGTGATTCAGGGGGATTGGCTAACTATGGCTACACCTTC. The rearrangement uses TRBV10-2 and TRBJ1-2; 7 nucleotides match TRBD1. Germline trimming cut 3 bases from V and 0 bases from J; bases unmatched to any gene: 7. The CDR3 has 16 amino acids. Germline CDR1 is WSHSY and CDR2 is SAAADI.

This clone was seen a single time. The chain recombines TRBV19 with TRBJ2-3, with 7 bases fitting TRBD2. V dropped 4 bases and J dropped 6; count of bases not matched to a gene: 10. Germline lookup yields CDR1 LNHDA and CDR2 SQIVND (reference sequence). The CDR3 runs to 15 residues. CDR3 residues: CASSTGGSSWDTQYF. CDR3 DNA sequence: TGTGCCAGTAGTACGGGAGGCTCCTCGTGGGATACGCAGTATTTT.

A single count supports this clone. CDR3 sequence reads: CASSSFASGTDTQYF. In DNA, the CDR3 is TGTGCCAGCAGCTCTTTTGCTAGCGGCACAGATACGCAGTATTTT. The gene calls are TRBV7-3 and TRBJ2-3; D perhaps matches TRBD2 (6 bases). Germline V gene data show CDR1 as SGHTA and CDR2 as FQGTGA. This CDR3 spans 15 amino acids. V was shortened by 4 bases and J by 1 base, with 12 bases between the two germline ends.

This chain links TRBV9 with TRBJ1-4, with D possibly matching TRBD1 (6 bases). V dropped 0 bases and J dropped 0 bases, with 6 bases sitting between them. Per germline, CDR1 SGDLS and CDR2 YYNGEE. The length of the CDR3 is 15 residues. The CDR3 region has the DNA TGTGCCAGCAGCGTAGGGACAGCAACTAATGAAAAACTGTTTTTT. Translation: CASSVGTATNEKLFF.

J is TRBJ2-1 and V is TRBV6-1; the D gene is possibly TRBD1 (5 bases). The CDR3 is 15 amino acids. The germline V gene has CDR1 MNHNS and CDR2 SASEGT. Trimming removed 5 bases at V and 4 bases at J, with 15 bases between. CDR3: CASSPTVPSYNEQFF. The CDR3 region has the DNA TGTGCCAGCAGTCCGACAGTTCCCTCGTACAATGAGCAGTTCTTC.

This chain uses TRBV4-3 with TRBJ2-7; D is possibly TRBD1 (5 bases). This CDR3 is 18 amino acids long. Germline CDR1 reads LGHNA; CDR2 reads YSLEER. With 2 bases removed from V and 4 bases from J, the gap between germline ends came to 24 bases. The CDR3 DNA is TGCGCCAGCAGCCAAAACCCGAAGTCGGCAGGGATCCCATACGAGCAGTACTTC. Protein: CASSQNPKSAGIPYEQYF.

The chain uses TRBV6-1 and TRBJ2-7; 9 nucleotides match TRBD1. Germline CDR1 reads MNHNS; CDR2 reads SASEGT. The CDR3 runs 16 residues. Losses at the gene ends were 6 bases for V and 0 bases for J; bases not matched to a gene: 9. As DNA, the CDR3 is TGTGCCAGCAGGGAACAGGGGGCGCGGAGCTCCTACGAGCAGTACTTC. Encoded protein: CASREQGARSSYEQYF.

The gene calls are TRBV19 and TRBJ2-1; the match to TRBD1 covers 9 bases. Per germline, CDR1 LNHDA and CDR2 SQIVND (reference sequence). The junction had 6 bases not matched to a gene; V was cut back by 3 bases and J by 6 bases. There are 15 residues in the CDR3. The CDR3 nucleotides read TGTGCCAGTAGTATCCGGGACAGGGACATCAATGAGCAGTTCTTC. Translating gives CASSIRDRDINEQFF.

The CDR3, as DNA: TGTGCCAGCAGTTCTTACCGGAGGAGTTCTAACGAGCAGTACTTC. Encoded protein: CASSSYRRSSNEQYF. The chain joins TRBV27 to TRBJ2-7; possibly TRBD2 for D (5 bases). V was pared by 4 bases and J by 5 bases, with 18 bases between. Germline V lookup: CDR1 MNHEY, CDR2 SMNVEV (reference sequence). There are 15 residues in the CDR3.

The V and J genes are TRBV10-3 and TRBJ1-1; D call uncertain. Trimming removed 7 bases from V and 5 bases from J, with 20 bases in between. The CDR3 has 15 amino acids. Germline CDR1 reads ENHRY; CDR2 reads SYGVKD. The DNA of the CDR3 is TGTGCCATCAATATCCAGGATTCGCGCAATACTGAAGCTTTCTTT. It yields the protein CAINIQDSRNTEAFF.

The J gene is TRBJ2-4, the V gene TRBV9; maybe TRBD2 (6 bases). There are 14 residues in the CDR3. The V gene lost 0 bases and the J gene lost 8 bases, with 12 bases spanning the gap. Germline-derived CDR1 and CDR2 are SGDLS and YYNGEE. The CDR3 is CASSVGGGWDIQYF. The CDR3, as DNA: TGTGCCAGCAGCGTAGGAGGAGGGTGGGACATTCAGTACTTC.

The rearrangement links TRBV14 to TRBJ1-1; no definite D call. The CDR3 is 14 residues long. CDR1 and CDR2 from the germline V gene are SGHDN and FVKESK. Trimming cost V 8 bases and J 5 bases, with 18 bases left between them. The CDR3 reads CASSPQQSSTEAFF. For the CDR3, the DNA is TGTGCCAGCTCCCCACAGCAATCAAGTACTGAAGCTTTCTTT.

This chain connects TRBV19 to TRBJ1-5; D is undetermined. CDR3 length: 13 amino acids. V lost 5 bases and J 7 bases, leaving 12 bases between the germline ends. Germline V CDR1 and CDR2: LNHDA, SQIVND (reference sequence). CDR3 region: CASSPPGVQPQHF. CDR3 DNA: TGTGCCAGTAGTCCACCCGGGGTACAGCCCCAGCATTTT.

J is TRBJ1-5 and V is TRBV18, with TRBD1 matching 7 bases. V shed 4 bases, J shed 3 bases, and the junction held 3 bases outside the gene matches. This CDR3 is built from 14 residues. Germline CDR1 and CDR2: KGHSH and LQKENI. CDR3 DNA sequence: TGTGCCAGCTCACGGGACAGCATCAATCAGCCCCAGCATTTT. It specifies CASSRDSINQPQHF.